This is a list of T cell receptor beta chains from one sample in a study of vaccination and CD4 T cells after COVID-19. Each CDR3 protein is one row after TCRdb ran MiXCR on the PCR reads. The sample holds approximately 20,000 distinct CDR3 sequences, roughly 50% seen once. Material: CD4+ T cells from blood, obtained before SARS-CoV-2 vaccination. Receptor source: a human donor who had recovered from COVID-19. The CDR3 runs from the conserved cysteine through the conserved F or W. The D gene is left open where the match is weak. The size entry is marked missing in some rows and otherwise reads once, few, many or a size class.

CDR3 DNA: TGCAGTGGGCTCTTAGCGGGAGAAACGCAGTATTTT
CDR3 protein: CSGLLAGETQYF
D gene: TRBD2
J gene: TRBJ2-3
V gene: TRBV20-1
clone size: few

CDR3 DNA: TGTGCCAGCAGCATGCGGGAGAAGGAGACCCAGTACTTC
CDR3 protein: CASSMREKETQYF
D gene: TRBD2
J gene: TRBJ2-5
V gene: TRBV7-8
clone size: .

CDR3 DNA: TGTGCCAGCAGTGACACAGGGGGCGCCCAGCCCCAGCATTTT
CDR3 protein: CASSDTGGAQPQHF
D gene: TRBD1
J gene: TRBJ1-5
V gene: TRBV6-1
clone size: once

CDR3 DNA: TGTGCCAGTAGTATACAGGGGGCTCGATCACCCCTCCACTTT
CDR3 protein: CASSIQGARSPLHF
D gene: TRBD1
J gene: TRBJ1-6
V gene: TRBV19
clone size: once

CDR3 DNA: TGTGCCAGCTCACCACCGTCCGGACTTATCGGGAACACCATATATTTT
CDR3 protein: CASSPPSGLIGNTIYF
D gene: .
J gene: TRBJ1-3
V gene: TRBV18
clone size: .

CDR3 DNA: TGCAGTGCCACACAGGGGGTGGGCTATGGCTACACCTTC
CDR3 protein: CSATQGVGYGYTF
D gene: TRBD1
J gene: TRBJ1-2
V gene: TRBV20-1
clone size: .

CDR3 DNA: TGTGCCAGCAGCCCCTCAATTGACAGCTCTGGGGCCAACGTCCTGACTTTC
CDR3 protein: CASSPSIDSSGANVLTF
D gene: .
J gene: TRBJ2-6
V gene: TRBV5-4
clone size: .

CDR3 DNA: TGCAGTGCCCCACTCGGGGGGCCTGGGGCCAACGTCCTGACTTTC
CDR3 protein: CSAPLGGPGANVLTF
D gene: .
J gene: TRBJ2-6
V gene: TRBV20-1
clone size: few

CDR3 DNA: TGCAGTGCTAGAGCCACAGGGGGAGGAAGCAATCAGCCCCAGCATTTT
CDR3 protein: CSARATGGGSNQPQHF
D gene: TRBD1
J gene: TRBJ1-5
V gene: TRBV20-1
clone size: .

CDR3 DNA: TGTGCCAGTAGTATAGTAGGTCATTTGGGCGAGCAGTACTTC
CDR3 protein: CASSIVGHLGEQYF
D gene: .
J gene: TRBJ2-7
V gene: TRBV19
clone size: .

CDR3 DNA: TGTGCCAGTCGGACTAGCGGTCACAATGAGCAGTTCTTC
CDR3 protein: CASRTSGHNEQFF
D gene: TRBD2
J gene: TRBJ2-1
V gene: TRBV19
clone size: few

CDR3 DNA: TGCAGTGCTAGACGTCCGGGACTAGCGGGAGACTACGAGCAGTACTTC
CDR3 protein: CSARRPGLAGDYEQYF
D gene: TRBD2
J gene: TRBJ2-7
V gene: TRBV20-1
clone size: few

CDR3 DNA: TGTGCCAGCAGCGGGACCCGCTCTGGGGCCAACGTCCTGACTTTC
CDR3 protein: CASSGTRSGANVLTF
D gene: .
J gene: TRBJ2-6
V gene: TRBV9
clone size: .

CDR3 DNA: TGCAGTGCTGGTCGGGACACCCGGGGCACTGAAGCTTTCTTT
CDR3 protein: CSAGRDTRGTEAFF
D gene: .
J gene: TRBJ1-1
V gene: TRBV20-1
clone size: .

CDR3 DNA: TGTGCCAGCAGCTTGCAGGGGCTGGTAGGTGGCTACACCTTC
CDR3 protein: CASSLQGLVGGYTF
D gene: .
J gene: TRBJ1-2
V gene: TRBV5-4
clone size: once

CDR3 DNA: TGCAGTGCTAGGGGGGACAGGGTAGGAGACACTGAAGCTTTCTTT
CDR3 protein: CSARGDRVGDTEAFF
D gene: TRBD1
J gene: TRBJ1-1
V gene: TRBV20-1
clone size: .

CDR3 DNA: TGTGCCAGCAGCCCAAGGCGGACTAGGACCTACGAGCAGTACTTC
CDR3 protein: CASSPRRTRTYEQYF
D gene: TRBD2
J gene: TRBJ2-7
V gene: TRBV7-3
clone size: .

CDR3 DNA: TGCAGTGCTAGAGATCCAGATACGCAGTATTTT
CDR3 protein: CSARDPDTQYF
D gene: .
J gene: TRBJ2-3
V gene: TRBV20-1
clone size: .

CDR3 DNA: TGTGCCAGCAGTTTAGCCGGACAGGGATATGGCTACACCTTC
CDR3 protein: CASSLAGQGYGYTF
D gene: TRBD1
J gene: TRBJ1-2
V gene: TRBV12-3/TRBV12-4
clone size: once

CDR3 DNA: TGTGCCAGCGTGGAGCGGGAGACCCAGTACTTC
CDR3 protein: CASVERETQYF
D gene: .
J gene: TRBJ2-5
V gene: TRBV2
clone size: few

CDR3 DNA: TGTGCCAGCAGCATGGGCCAACCGGGTTCCTACGAGCAGTACTTC
CDR3 protein: CASSMGQPGSYEQYF
D gene: .
J gene: TRBJ2-7
V gene: TRBV27
clone size: .

CDR3 DNA: TGTGCCAGCAGGTATAGGGGGGACACTGAAGCTTTCTTT
CDR3 protein: CASRYRGDTEAFF
D gene: .
J gene: TRBJ1-1
V gene: TRBV12-3/TRBV12-4
clone size: .

CDR3 DNA: TGTGCCACCAGCAGGTCGGGAAACACTGAAGCTTTCTTT
CDR3 protein: CATSRSGNTEAFF
D gene: .
J gene: TRBJ1-1
V gene: TRBV15
clone size: few

CDR3 DNA: TGCAGTGCTCCTGACAGGTCCTCCTACGAGCAGTACTTC
CDR3 protein: CSAPDRSSYEQYF
D gene: .
J gene: TRBJ2-7
V gene: TRBV20-1
clone size: few

CDR3 DNA: TGTGCCAGCAGTCCAAGTACGGGAACTGAGACCCAGTACTTC
CDR3 protein: CASSPSTGTETQYF
D gene: .
J gene: TRBJ2-5
V gene: TRBV5-5
clone size: .

CDR3 DNA: TGCGCCAGCAGCTTGAGAGGGACGGGCATAGAAGCTTTCTTT
CDR3 protein: CASSLRGTGIEAFF
D gene: .
J gene: TRBJ1-1
V gene: TRBV5-1
clone size: .